Listed below are T cell receptor beta chains from one sample, sequenced in a study of regulatory T cells in long-lasting Graves disease. One entry per CDR3 protein results from TCRdb running MiXCR on the multiplex PCR reads. The sample records some 350,000 distinct CDR3 sequences, about 17% being singletons. The sample was also linked to a second study, of T cells in Graves' hyperthyroidism and ophthalmopathy.

The sequences come from peripheral blood mononuclear cells (PBMCs), collected at new diagnosis, from a patient treated with antithyroid drugs. These TCRs come from a woman aged 18-30 years with Graves disease. Each CDR3 is given with its conserved first and last residue. Each record gives: CDR3 protein, CDR3 DNA, V gene, J gene, D gene, clone size. A D gene is named only where the DNA matches it firmly. Rows may omit the clone size; those that give it use once, few, many or a size class.

CDR3aa: CASSLGQGYGLTGELFF
CDR3nt: TGTGCCAGCAGTTTGGGACAGGGGTACGGTTTGACCGGGGAGCTGTTTTTT
v_gene: TRBV27
j_gene: TRBJ2-2
d_gene: TRBD1
abundance: many

CDR3aa: CASSDGLNTGELFF
CDR3nt: TGTGCCAGCAGTGACGGGTTGAACACCGGGGAGCTGTTTTTT
v_gene: TRBV6-4
j_gene: TRBJ2-2
d_gene: NA
abundance: few

CDR3aa: CASSMNWESVNTEAFF
CDR3nt: TGTGCCAGTAGTATGAACTGGGAATCTGTGAACACTGAAGCTTTCTTT
v_gene: TRBV19
j_gene: TRBJ1-1
d_gene: NA
abundance: many

CDR3aa: CASSRTGPWNEQYF
CDR3nt: TGTGCCAGCAGTCGGACAGGGCCCTGGAACGAGCAGTACTTC
v_gene: TRBV6-2/TRBV6-3
j_gene: TRBJ2-7
d_gene: TRBD1
abundance: many

CDR3aa: CASSVGVLTDTQYF
CDR3nt: TGTGCCAGTAGTGTAGGAGTTCTCACAGATACGCAGTATTTT
v_gene: TRBV19
j_gene: TRBJ2-3
d_gene: NA
abundance: few

CDR3aa: CASSPAGTGGSYNEQFF
CDR3nt: TGTGCCAGCAGCCCAGCAGGGACAGGGGGTTCCTACAATGAGCAGTTCTTC
v_gene: TRBV11-1
j_gene: TRBJ2-1
d_gene: TRBD1
abundance: once

CDR3aa: CASRDPTGSYEQYF
CDR3nt: TGTGCCAGCAGGGATCCGACGGGCTCCTACGAGCAGTACTTC
v_gene: TRBV2
j_gene: TRBJ2-7
d_gene: NA
abundance: many

CDR3aa: CASSPGWPQHF
CDR3nt: TGTGCCAGCAGCCCAGGGTGGCCCCAGCATTTT
v_gene: TRBV2
j_gene: TRBJ1-5
d_gene: NA
abundance: NA

CDR3aa: CASSFRGRRYEQYF
CDR3nt: TGTGCCAGCAGCTTTCGTGGACGTCGCTACGAGCAGTACTTC
v_gene: TRBV3-1
j_gene: TRBJ2-7
d_gene: NA
abundance: many

CDR3aa: CASQKGGVGNEQFF
CDR3nt: TGTGCCAGCCAAAAGGGGGGTGTGGGTAATGAGCAGTTCTTC
v_gene: TRBV6-1
j_gene: TRBJ2-1
d_gene: NA
abundance: few

CDR3aa: CASSESWATETQYF
CDR3nt: TGTGCCAGCAGTGAATCTTGGGCCACAGAGACCCAGTACTTC
v_gene: TRBV2
j_gene: TRBJ2-5
d_gene: NA
abundance: NA

CDR3aa: CASRRVPGQGYIKKLFF
CDR3nt: TGTGCCAGCAGGAGGGTCCCGGGACAGGGGTATATTAAGAAACTGTTTTTT
v_gene: TRBV7-2
j_gene: TRBJ1-4
d_gene: TRBD1
abundance: NA

CDR3aa: CASSPQGWNEQFF
CDR3nt: TGTGCCAGCAGCCCCCAGGGCTGGAATGAGCAGTTCTTC
v_gene: TRBV9
j_gene: TRBJ2-1
d_gene: NA
abundance: many

CDR3aa: CSAAGRNGYTF
CDR3nt: TGCAGTGCCGCGGGGAGGAATGGCTACACCTTC
v_gene: TRBV20-1
j_gene: TRBJ1-2
d_gene: NA
abundance: many

CDR3aa: CASSLYSGGAFEQFF
CDR3nt: TGTGCCAGCAGTTTATATAGCGGGGGGGCATTTGAGCAGTTCTTC
v_gene: TRBV28
j_gene: TRBJ2-1
d_gene: TRBD2
abundance: many

CDR3aa: CASRRTGGGNTIYF
CDR3nt: TGTGCCAGCAGACGGACAGGGGGTGGAAACACCATATATTTT
v_gene: TRBV6-1
j_gene: TRBJ1-3
d_gene: TRBD1
abundance: NA

CDR3aa: CASSLQGSPQHF
CDR3nt: TGTGCCAGCAGTTTACAGGGGTCGCCCCAGCATTTT
v_gene: TRBV12-3/TRBV12-4
j_gene: TRBJ1-5
d_gene: NA
abundance: many

CDR3aa: CATSDLESGSTDTQYF
CDR3nt: TGTGCCACCAGTGATTTAGAGTCGGGGAGCACAGATACGCAGTATTTT
v_gene: TRBV24-1
j_gene: TRBJ2-3
d_gene: NA
abundance: NA

CDR3aa: CASSSRSGVYEQYF
CDR3nt: TGCGCCAGCAGCTCCCGGTCAGGGGTCTACGAGCAGTACTTC
v_gene: TRBV5-1
j_gene: TRBJ2-7
d_gene: NA
abundance: many

CDR3aa: CASSQLTGGERYF
CDR3nt: TGTGCCAGCAGCCAATTAACAGGGGGCGAGCGGTACTTC
v_gene: TRBV5-5
j_gene: TRBJ2-7
d_gene: TRBD1
abundance: NA

CDR3aa: CATSAARGKRILEETQYF
CDR3nt: TGTGCCACCAGTGCCGCTCGCGGGAAGAGGATCCTTGAAGAGACCCAGTACTTC
v_gene: TRBV24-1
j_gene: TRBJ2-5
d_gene: NA
abundance: many

CDR3aa: CSARGGGGPNTGELFF
CDR3nt: TGCAGTGCTAGAGGCGGCGGGGGCCCGAACACCGGGGAGCTGTTTTTT
v_gene: TRBV20-1
j_gene: TRBJ2-2
d_gene: NA
abundance: NA

CDR3aa: CASSADRSGANVLTF
CDR3nt: TGTGCCAGCAGCGCCGACAGGTCTGGGGCCAACGTCCTGACTTTC
v_gene: TRBV2
j_gene: TRBJ2-6
d_gene: NA
abundance: many

CDR3aa: CASSREGTTAYEQYF
CDR3nt: TGCGCCAGCAGCCGGGAGGGGACAACAGCCTACGAGCAGTACTTC
v_gene: TRBV5-1
j_gene: TRBJ2-7
d_gene: TRBD2
abundance: many

CDR3aa: CASSHSGGPVSYEQYF
CDR3nt: TGTGCCAGCAGCCACTCGGGGGGGCCAGTATCCTACGAGCAGTACTTC
v_gene: TRBV11-2
j_gene: TRBJ2-7
d_gene: TRBD2
abundance: many

CDR3aa: CASSNQEDGYTF
CDR3nt: TGTGCCAGCAGTAACCAGGAGGATGGCTACACCTTC
v_gene: TRBV6-1
j_gene: TRBJ1-2
d_gene: NA
abundance: few

CDR3aa: CASQGAPYEQYF
CDR3nt: TGTGCCAGCCAAGGGGCCCCCTACGAGCAGTACTTC
v_gene: TRBV2
j_gene: TRBJ2-7
d_gene: NA
abundance: NA

CDR3aa: CSGGSTDTQYF
CDR3nt: TGCAGCGGAGGGTCCACAGATACGCAGTATTTT
v_gene: TRBV29-1
j_gene: TRBJ2-3
d_gene: NA
abundance: many

CDR3aa: CASSRTEQGTYEQYF
CDR3nt: TGCGCCAGCAGCAGGACGGAACAGGGGACCTACGAGCAGTACTTC
v_gene: TRBV5-1
j_gene: TRBJ2-7
d_gene: TRBD1
abundance: many

CDR3aa: CASVSHTRAEAFF
CDR3nt: TGTGCCAGCGTTAGTCATACACGGGCTGAAGCTTTCTTT
v_gene: TRBV7-9
j_gene: TRBJ1-1
d_gene: NA
abundance: many

CDR3aa: CASSQYLTLGQGNEQFF
CDR3nt: TGCGCCAGCAGCCAATACTTAACCTTGGGGCAGGGCAATGAGCAGTTCTTC
v_gene: TRBV4-1
j_gene: TRBJ2-1
d_gene: NA
abundance: few

CDR3aa: CSVASQGMGGYTF
CDR3nt: TGCAGCGTTGCCAGCCAGGGCATGGGTGGCTACACCTTC
v_gene: TRBV29-1
j_gene: TRBJ1-2
d_gene: NA
abundance: NA

CDR3aa: CASSLGDRGPTEAFF
CDR3nt: TGTGCCAGCAGCTTGGGGGACAGGGGACCAACTGAAGCTTTCTTT
v_gene: TRBV5-1
j_gene: TRBJ1-1
d_gene: TRBD1
abundance: NA

CDR3aa: CATSDSQGHQPQHF
CDR3nt: TGTGCCACCAGTGACTCACAGGGGCACCAGCCCCAGCATTTT
v_gene: TRBV24-1
j_gene: TRBJ1-5
d_gene: TRBD1
abundance: few

CDR3aa: CASSSAGVNEQFF
CDR3nt: TGTGCCAGCAGCTCAGCGGGAGTAAATGAGCAGTTCTTC
v_gene: TRBV7-3
j_gene: TRBJ2-1
d_gene: TRBD2
abundance: few

CDR3aa: CASSGSRFSYNEQFF
CDR3nt: TGTGCCAGCAGTGGTTCCAGGTTTTCCTACAATGAGCAGTTCTTC
v_gene: TRBV28
j_gene: TRBJ2-1
d_gene: NA
abundance: many

CDR3aa: CASDRGTYNEQFF
CDR3nt: TGTGCCAGTGACAGGGGTACCTACAATGAGCAGTTCTTC
v_gene: TRBV7-9
j_gene: TRBJ2-1
d_gene: TRBD1
abundance: many

CDR3aa: CASSWQGRNTEAFF
CDR3nt: TGTGCCAGCAGTTGGCAGGGTAGAAACACTGAAGCTTTCTTT
v_gene: TRBV6-5
j_gene: TRBJ1-1
d_gene: NA
abundance: few

CDR3aa: CATRRAGSTDTQYF
CDR3nt: TGTGCCACCCGGCGAGCGGGTTCCACAGATACGCAGTATTTT
v_gene: TRBV15
j_gene: TRBJ2-3
d_gene: NA
abundance: many

CDR3aa: CASSPDRYQPQHF
CDR3nt: TGTGCCAGCAGTCCGGACAGGTATCAGCCCCAGCATTTT
v_gene: TRBV28
j_gene: TRBJ1-5
d_gene: TRBD1
abundance: NA

CDR3aa: CASSLRGELFF
CDR3nt: TGTGCCAGCAGCTTAAGAGGGGAGCTGTTTTTT
v_gene: TRBV4-2
j_gene: TRBJ2-2
d_gene: NA
abundance: many

CDR3aa: CASRTGGSAGELFF
CDR3nt: TGTGCCAGCAGAACAGGGGGCTCAGCCGGGGAGCTGTTTTTT
v_gene: TRBV2
j_gene: TRBJ2-2
d_gene: TRBD1
abundance: many

CDR3aa: CASSQEAAAKGSQYF
CDR3nt: TGTGCCAGCAGCCAAGAAGCAGCGGCGAAAGGGTCCCAGTACTTC
v_gene: TRBV3-1
j_gene: TRBJ2-5
d_gene: NA
abundance: many

CDR3aa: CASSLGNTNEKLFF
CDR3nt: TGTGCCAGCAGTCTCGGTAACACTAATGAAAAACTGTTTTTT
v_gene: TRBV28
j_gene: TRBJ1-4
d_gene: NA
abundance: many

CDR3aa: CASSMDRVRVKFF
CDR3nt: TGCGCCAGCAGCATGGACAGGGTTAGAGTGAAGTTCTTC
v_gene: TRBV5-1
j_gene: TRBJ2-1
d_gene: TRBD1
abundance: few